The text below deals with one T cell receptor beta chain. The antigen is unknown. Investigators reverse transcribed all isolated RNA, so they sequenced expressed TCRB transcripts. Here immunoSEQ multiplex PCR was the method, and the copy in TCRdb shows in-frame clones only, minus some. Among 900,000 or so clones listed, 15% to 20% were seen once. CDR1 KGHSH and CDR2 LQKENI come from the germline V gene. V lost 2 bases and J lost 4, with 14 bases in between. CDR3 length: 15 residues. These data are taken from a study of beta chain features in type 1 diabetes. Findings and caveats of the study: Patients with type 1 diabetes carried fewer insertions and had more deletions at their VDJ junctions.

The J gene is TRBJ1-1, the V gene TRBV18; D is ambiguous. The sequenced sample consisted of naive CD4+ T cells from blood. This TCR was sampled from a woman aged 18 to 35 in good health. The CDR3 sequence is CASSPGIGPVTEAFF. CDR3 bases: TGTGCCAGCTCACCAGGTATAGGGCCAGTCACTGAAGCTTTCTTT.